This T cell receptor (beta chain) was captured in a study of T cell responses to AZD1222 COVID-19 vaccine. In the study overall: Pooled samples include second doses given at about 4 or 12 weeks.

Study conclusions and caveats: Vaccination with two AZD1222 doses was followed by a rise in Spike-specific TCR breadth and depth. White British donors predominated, females outnumbered males, and clonal diversity was possibly underestimated. Repertoire collection took place solely once the T cell response had peaked.

CDR1 MNHEY and CDR2 SVGAGI come from the germline V gene. The V and J ends lost 6 bases and 0 bases respectively, with 6 bases between them. The CDR3 consists of 13 residues. Only one count was recorded for this clone. What it binds is unknown. Measured with immunoSEQ multiplex PCR; TCRdb has only the in-frame clones, and not every one. The sample has tens of thousands of clones; 90% are singletons. The rearrangement uses TRBV6-5 and TRBJ1-3; D remains ambiguous. Sequencing used peripheral blood, obtained on day 0 of AZD1222 vaccination. This receptor was obtained from an adult in good health. The CDR3 sequence: CASSGSSGNTIYF. The DNA of the CDR3 is TGTGCCAGCAGCGGGAGCTCTGGAAACACCATATATTTT.